This T cell receptor beta chain was captured by sequencing in a study of T cells in Graves' hyperthyroidism and ophthalmopathy. Study at large: Peripheral blood was drawn at first diagnosis, prior to all treatment. Regarding the study as a whole: Ophthalmopathy could be told apart from stable hyperthyroidism with a 13 V-J model. Ophthalmopathy onset followed model prediction by a median roughly six months.

Amplified TCR beta CDR3 regions derived from RNA transcripts. The HTBI primer set served for first-round RT-PCR of the TCR CDR3. In TCRdb, the multiplex PCR reads were re-called with MiXCR into one record per CDR3 protein. The sample shows about 600,000 distinct CDR3 sequences, 13% to 15% of them seen only once. Diagnostic assessment was based on clinical symptoms, serum thyroxine and TRAb, thyroid ultrasound and orbital computed tomography. The CDR3 has 15 amino acids. In germline, CDR1 is SGHRS, CDR2 YFSETQ. Trimming removed 4 bases from V and 3 bases from J; junction bases left unmatched: 5. This clonotype was picked up a small number of times. Its antigen remains unknown.

The rearrangement links TRBV5-1 to TRBJ2-2; 8 bases match TRBD2. Material: blood. The source of this sequence is a woman aged 18 to 35 with Graves' ophthalmopathy. As DNA, the CDR3 is TGCGCCAGCAGCCGGGGGGGGGCTGACACCGGGGAGCTGTTTTTT. It specifies CASSRGGADTGELFF. Full variable domain (remainder filled in from reference TRBV5-1 and TRBJ2-2): KAGVTQTPRYLIKTRGQQVTLSCSPISGHRSVSWYQQTPGQGLQFLFEYFSETQRNKGNFPGRFSGRQFSNSRSEMNVSTLELGDSALYLCASSRGGADTGELFFGEGSRLTVL.